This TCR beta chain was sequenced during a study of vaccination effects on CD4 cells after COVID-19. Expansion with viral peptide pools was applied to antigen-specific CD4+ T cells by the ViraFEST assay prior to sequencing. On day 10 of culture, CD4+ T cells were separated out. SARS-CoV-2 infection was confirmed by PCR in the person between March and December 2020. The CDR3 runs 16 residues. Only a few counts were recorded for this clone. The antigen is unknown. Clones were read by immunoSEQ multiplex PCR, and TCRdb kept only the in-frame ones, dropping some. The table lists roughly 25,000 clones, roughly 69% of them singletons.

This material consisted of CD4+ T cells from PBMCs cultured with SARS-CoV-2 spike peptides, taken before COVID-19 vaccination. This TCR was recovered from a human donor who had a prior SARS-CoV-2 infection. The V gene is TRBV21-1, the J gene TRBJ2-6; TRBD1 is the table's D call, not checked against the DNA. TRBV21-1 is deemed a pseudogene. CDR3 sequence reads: CASSDHRGIGANVLTF. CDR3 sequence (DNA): TGTGCCAGCAGCGACCACAGGGGAATTGGGGCCAACGTCCTGACTTTC.